These 17 T cell receptor beta chains originate from one sample sequenced in a study of blood T cell repertoires in COVID-19. Sequencing used immunoSEQ multiplex PCR; TCRdb keeps in-frame clones, though not all of them. The sample lists approximately 140,000 clones; roughly 84% were seen once. Material for sequencing was peripheral blood. These receptors originate from a man between 65 and 80 years old with acute or convalescent COVID-19.

This clone was picked up one time. The sample holds other DNA sequences that translate to the same CDR3. This rearrangement joins TRBV5-1 to TRBJ1-1, with TRBD1 as a possible D gene (5 bases). Germline V CDR1 and CDR2: SGHRS, YFSETQ. The germline V and J ends were trimmed by 0 bases and 0 bases, with 9 bases remaining between them. The CDR3 is 15 amino acids. The CDR3 is CASSLEGRMNTEAFF. In DNA, the CDR3 is TGCGCCAGCAGCTTGGAGGGGCGGATGAACACTGAAGCTTTCTTT.

This clone was recorded only once. V and J are TRBV9 and TRBJ1-3; D call uncertain. This CDR3 is built from 15 residues. V was pared by 6 bases and J by 3 bases, with 16 bases between. From germline, CDR1 is SGDLS and CDR2 YYNGEE. The CDR3 reads CASTPRGSGGNTIYF. In DNA form, the CDR3 reads TGTGCCAGCACCCCCCGGGGTTCGGGTGGAAACACCATATATTTT.

The chain combines TRBV5-6 with TRBJ2-7; TRBD2 matches 10 bases. With V trimmed by 1 base and J by 7 bases, 5 bases remained unmatched. Germline lookup yields CDR1 SGHDT and CDR2 YYEEEE. The CDR3 totals 14 residues. CDR3 sequence reads: CASSLTSGAGEQYF. The DNA of the CDR3 is TGTGCCAGCAGCTTGACTAGCGGGGCAGGTGAGCAGTACTTC.

V usage is TRBV7-9 and J usage is TRBJ1-2, with D possibly being TRBD1 (5 bases). Trimming pared 3 bases from V and 3 bases from J, leaving 8 bases between. CDR1 is SEHNR and CDR2 is FQNEAQ in the germline V gene (reference sequence). This CDR3 region has 13 residues. The CDR3 DNA reads as TGTGCCAGCAGCTTTCCAGGGTACTATGGCTACACCTTC. Its translation: CASSFPGYYGYTF.

This chain uses TRBV2 with TRBJ2-1; 9 bases are shared with TRBD2. V shed 2 bases, J shed 8 bases, and the junction held 10 bases outside the gene matches. The CDR3 totals 16 residues. Per germline, CDR1 SNHLY and CDR2 FYNNEI. The CDR3 reads CASSEQTSGPGDEQFF. DNA of the CDR3: TGTGCCAGCAGTGAACAGACTAGCGGCCCCGGCGATGAGCAGTTCTTC. The complete variable domain, with remaining parts taken from reference TRBV2 and TRBJ2-1, reads EPEVTQTPSHQVTQMGQEVILRCVPISNHLYFYWYRQILGQKVEFLVSFYNNEISEKSEIFDDQFSVERPDGSNFTLKIRSTKLEDSAMYFCASSEQTSGPGDEQFFGPGTRLTVL.

V and J are TRBV7-2 and TRBJ2-3; D is undetermined. The CDR3 has 13 amino acids. V lost 7 bases to trimming and J lost 6 bases, with 14 bases between them. Germline CDR1 is SGHTA and CDR2 is FQGNSA. Here the CDR3 reads CASTLPTRDTQYF. In nucleotides, the CDR3 is TGTGCCAGCACTTTACCCACTCGGGATACGCAGTATTTT.

The CDR3 is CSVHVATSGSNETQYF. DNA of the CDR3: TGCAGCGTTCACGTAGCGACTAGCGGGAGCAATGAGACCCAGTACTTC. The chain has TRBV29-1 and TRBJ2-5; 12 bases agree with TRBD2. Unmatched junction bases numbered 12, after V lost 5 bases and J lost 5 bases. Germline CDR1 SQVTM, CDR2 ANQGSEA. This CDR3 spans 16 amino acids.

The rearrangement uses TRBV7-2 and TRBJ1-2; 7 nucleotides match TRBD1. Per germline, CDR1 SGHTA and CDR2 FQGNSA. This CDR3 is 13 amino acids long. Losses at the gene ends were 5 bases for V and 5 bases for J; bases not matched to a gene: 5. In DNA form, the CDR3 reads TGTGCCAGCAGCAACCGACAGGGTTATGGCTACACCTTC. Its translation: CASSNRQGYGYTF.

The chain employs TRBV6-6 and TRBJ2-1; 9 nucleotides line up with TRBD1. The CDR3 sequence is 15 residues long. Germline trimming cut 1 base from V and 7 bases from J; bases unmatched to any gene: 5. Germline V CDR1 and CDR2: MNHNY, SVGAGI (reference sequence). The CDR3 is CASSYFTGTGNEQFF. As DNA, the CDR3 is TGTGCCAGCAGTTACTTTACCGGGACAGGGAATGAGCAGTTCTTC.

CDR3 DNA: TGTGCCAGCAGTTACGGGACTAGCGGTTCCCAAGAGACCCAGTACTTC. Translation: CASSYGTSGSQETQYF. The chain carries TRBV6-6 and TRBJ2-5; TRBD2 aligns across 11 bases. CDR1 and CDR2 from the germline V gene are MNHNY and SVGAGI (reference sequence). This CDR3 spans 16 amino acids. V shed 2 bases and J 1 base; nucleotides not matched to a gene: 3.

The genes are TRBV6-5 and TRBJ1-5; D gene ambiguous. CDR1 is MNHEY, CDR2 SVGAGI, per germline. The CDR3 sequence is 15 residues long. V was trimmed by 7 bases and J by 2 bases, leaving 15 bases between them. The CDR3 here is CASTGLRGGNQPQHF. The DNA of the CDR3 is TGTGCCAGCACTGGATTGCGGGGAGGCAATCAGCCCCAGCATTTT.

This chain links TRBV4-2 with TRBJ1-5; D not certain. Germline assignment: CDR1 LGHNA and CDR2 YNFKEQ. V gave up 0 bases and J gave up 7 bases, with 7 bases separating them. The CDR3 covers 13 residues. CDR3 DNA sequence: TGTGCCAGCAGCCAAGATTACAGCCAGCCCCAGCATTTT. It codes for CASSQDYSQPQHF.

The V call is TRBV4-1, the J call TRBJ2-2; D is ambiguous. This CDR3 spans 13 amino acids. Looked up from germline, CDR1 is MGHRA and CDR2 is YSYEKL. V lost 5 bases to trimming and J lost 6 bases, with 10 bases between them. CDR3 DNA sequence: TGCGCCAGCAGCACCCGAGGCCCCGGGGAGCTGTTTTTT. Protein sequence: CASSTRGPGELFF.

The chain couples TRBV7-2 to TRBJ2-1; D might be TRBD2 (5 bases). V dropped 9 bases and J dropped 8 bases, with 23 bases sitting between them. Per germline, CDR1 SGHTA and CDR2 FQGNSA. CDR3 length: 15 residues. CDR3 DNA sequence: TGTGCCAGTGGTGAGCCCCTTGGGCTAGCCCATGAGCAGTTCTTC. It is translated as CASGEPLGLAHEQFF.

V usage is TRBV5-1 and J usage is TRBJ2-5, with 13 bases matching TRBD2. The CDR3 has 18 amino acids. Germline CDR1 is SGHRS and CDR2 is YFSETQ. V lost 1 base and J lost 2; bases outside the gene matches: 8. The CDR3 bases are TGCGCCAGCAGCTTGATTGGACTAGCGGGGGCCAGACAAGAGACCCAGTACTTC. This sequence encodes CASSLIGLAGARQETQYF.

The chain carries TRBV24-1 and TRBJ2-5, with D tentatively TRBD1 (6 bases). The germline V and J ends were trimmed by 6 bases and 4 bases, with 11 bases remaining between them. CDR3 size: 13 residues. The germline gives CDR1 KGHDR, CDR2 SFDVKD. DNA of the CDR3: TGTGCCACCAGTACAGGGTTGGGAGAGACCCAGTACTTC. This encodes CATSTGLGETQYF.

V is TRBV30 and J is TRBJ1-2, with D possibly being TRBD1 (6 bases). Germline V gives CDR1 GTSNPN, CDR2 SVGIG (reference sequence). V was trimmed by 3 bases and J by 4 bases, leaving 18 bases between them. CDR3 size: 15 residues. DNA of the CDR3: TGTGCCTGGAGCCCCTCGGCGGGGGCTGGCTATGGCTACACCTTC. Protein product: CAWSPSAGAGYGYTF.